Presented here are 27 T cell receptor beta chains from one specimen sequenced in a study of response to subunit inactivated influenza vaccine (dated by TCRdb to 2016 to 2019). Sample time point, as interpreted from the label and publication: around 42 days after influenza vaccine administration. The receptor library was made with RT-PCR. Instrument used: Illumina HiSeq 2500. TCRdb ran its own pipeline on the public reads, namely fastp trimming at Q25 and MiXCR clone calling, and kept in-frame beta chains. Rows matching on CDR3 protein sequence are summarized as one entry with the most common DNA and genes. For this sample the table gives about 160,000 distinct CDR3 sequences, of which approximately 11% were detected only once. The top ten clonotypes cover around 11% of the sample. Here the sequenced sample was non-naive T cells sorted from PBMCs, taken around seven weeks after vaccination. The cell subset or site label for this specimen denotes: memory T cell fraction. Source of these receptors: a man aged 45-65 years who received an inactivated influenza vaccine. Donor details come from another sample of the same person, matched by shared clones.

This clonotype was counted at least ten times. V and J are TRBV12-3 or TRBV12-4 and TRBJ1-3; 8 nucleotides match TRBD1. The CDR3 is 14 residues long. The trim removed 7 bases at V and 2 bases at J, leaving 4 bases unmatched. The CDR3 protein is CASNQQGAGNTIYF. The CDR3 DNA sequence: TGTGCCAGCAACCAACAGGGGGCTGGAAACACCATATATTTT.

This clonotype was observed many times. This sequence joins TRBV7-2 and TRBJ2-2; 9 bases map to TRBD2. Germline CDR1 reads SGHTA; CDR2 reads FQGNSA. The CDR3 covers 17 residues. V shed 1 base and J 1 base; nucleotides not matched to a gene: 4. CDR3 residues: CASSLVGLAWNTGELFF. The CDR3 DNA follows: TGTGCCAGCAGCTTAGTGGGACTAGCCTGGAACACCGGGGAGCTGTTTTTT.

In regard to this clonotype: This may be a read error, as it is one base from a much larger clone. V and J are TRBV7-9 and TRBJ2-2; D is tentatively TRBD1 or TRBD2 (6 bases each). Germline lookup yields CDR1 SEHNR and CDR2 FQNEAQ (reference sequence). The V end was cut by 5 bases, the J end by 4 bases, with 14 bases between. This CDR3 has 15 residues. DNA for the CDR3: TGTGCCAGCAGCCTCCTTGGGGGGCCCACCGGGGAGCTGTTTTTT. Translated, it gives CASSLLGGPTGELFF.

This clonotype was seen at least ten times. The V call is TRBV11-2, the J call TRBJ1-1, with D perhaps TRBD1 (5 bases). This CDR3 is built from 15 residues. Trimming removed 5 bases from V and 1 base from J, with 14 bases in between. Germline V gene lookup returns CDR1 SGHAT and CDR2 FQNNGV. The CDR3 DNA reads as TGTGCCAGCAGCCCCCCCGGGGGGAAGAACACTGAAGCTTTCTTT. This translates into CASSPPGGKNTEAFF.

This clonotype was observed a few times. The rearrangement links TRBV6-1 to TRBJ2-7; no definite D call. Germline V gives CDR1 MNHNS, CDR2 SASEGT. The CDR3 covers 17 residues. V shed 6 bases and J shed 4 bases, with 25 bases lying between them. Here the CDR3 reads CASRGGLDSTAPYEQYF. The CDR3 DNA follows: TGTGCCAGCAGGGGCGGCCTAGATTCCACGGCCCCTTACGAGCAGTACTTC.

This clonotype was recorded a few times. The V and J genes are TRBV4-1 and TRBJ2-5; TRBD1 matches at 7 bases. Germline V gives CDR1 MGHRA, CDR2 YSYEKL. The V and J ends lost 4 bases and 2 bases, in that order; junction bases with no gene match: 7. The CDR3 covers 15 residues. The CDR3 DNA follows: TGCGCCAGCAGCCTTTCGACAGGGCTTCAAGAGACCCAGTACTTC. Translating gives CASSLSTGLQETQYF.

J is TRBJ2-3 and V is TRBV9, with TRBD2 as a possible D gene (6 bases). Trimming pared 4 bases from V and 6 bases from J, leaving 24 bases between. Germline V CDR1 and CDR2: SGDLS, YYNGEE. This CDR3 comprises 17 residues. The CDR3 nucleotides are TGTGCCAGCAGCTCCCGGCGGAGGGATTACCGCAGGGATACGCAGTATTTT. Its translation is CASSSRRRDYRRDTQYF. Full variable domain (remainder filled in from reference TRBV9 and TRBJ2-3): DSGVTQTPKHLITATGQRVTLRCSPRSGDLSVYWYQQSLDQGLQFLIQYYNGEERAKGNILERFSAQQFPDLHSELNLSSLELGDSALYFCASSSRRRDYRRDTQYFGPGTRLTVL.

This chain uses TRBV5-6 with TRBJ2-5; D remains ambiguous. Germline V gene data show CDR1 as SGHDT and CDR2 as YYEEEE. Between the trimmed V and J ends, which lost 3 bases and 1 base, there was a span of 16 bases. This CDR3 region has 16 residues. CDR3 DNA sequence: TGTGCCAGCAGCTCCCCAGGTGAAGCTACCCAAGAGACCCAGTACTTC. It translates to CASSSPGEATQETQYF.

This clonotype was seen repeatedly, ten times or more. The CDR3 nucleotides read TGTGCCAGCAGTGAAGCTGAGGGATTGATTAATGAAAAACTGTTTTTT. Translating it yields CASSEAEGLINEKLFF. The chain joins TRBV6-1 to TRBJ1-4; no definite D call. This CDR3 is 16 amino acids long. The germline V gene encodes CDR1 MNHNS and CDR2 SASEGT. Trimming took 0 bases from V and 4 from J, leaving 12 bases between them.

In DNA, the CDR3 is TGTGCCATCGGCTCCCTGGGGGAGCAGTACTTC. It translates to CAIGSLGEQYF. This rearrangement joins TRBV10-3 to TRBJ2-7; D gene ambiguous. This CDR3 spans 11 amino acids. Trimming left V 8 bases short and J 7 bases short, with 12 bases between. Germline values: CDR1 ENHRY, CDR2 SYGVKD.

This clonotype was observed many times. This chain links TRBV28 with TRBJ2-1, with 8 bases lining up with TRBD2. There are 15 residues in the CDR3. From germline, CDR1 is MDHEN and CDR2 SYDVKM. V shed 9 bases, J shed 6 bases, and the junction held 13 bases outside the gene matches. The CDR3 spells CASGFREGLSNEQFF. The CDR3 region has the DNA TGTGCCAGTGGGTTCCGGGAGGGTCTTAGCAATGAGCAGTTCTTC.

This clonotype has ten or more counts. Mismatch with germline at one junction end may stem from a read error. This chain uses TRBV4-1 with TRBJ2-5; tentatively, D is TRBD1 or TRBD2 (6 bases each). The CDR3 consists of 16 residues. Germline loops: CDR1 MGHRA, CDR2 YSYEKL. CDR3 loop: CASSQGSRGGQGTQYF. In DNA, the CDR3 is TGCGCCAGCAGCCAAGGATCGCGAGGGGGGCAAGGGACCCAGTACTTC.

The chain combines TRBV6-1 with TRBJ2-1; either TRBD1 or TRBD2 may fit D (6 bases each). Germline V gene data show CDR1 as MNHNS and CDR2 as SASEGT. The V and J ends lost 7 bases and 4 bases respectively, with 17 bases between them. This CDR3 contains 15 residues. In nucleotides, the CDR3 is TGTGCCAGCACCGGGTGGGGGGCCCTTTACAATGAGCAGTTCTTC. Translated: CASTGWGALYNEQFF.

This clonotype was observed many times. This chain joins TRBV29-1 and TRBJ2-5; 7 nucleotides align to TRBD2. The germline V gene has CDR1 SQVTM and CDR2 ANQGSEA. The CDR3 has 15 residues. Trimming removed 6 bases from V and 0 bases from J; junction bases left unmatched: 10. CDR3 residues: CSVGWGGEYQETQYF. CDR3 nucleotides: TGCAGCGTCGGATGGGGGGGGGAGTACCAAGAGACCCAGTACTTC.

A few counts support this clonotype. V is TRBV20-1 and J is TRBJ2-3; 14 bases line up with TRBD2. The germline V gene has CDR1 DFQATT and CDR2 SNEGSKA (reference sequence). With 6 bases clipped from V and 4 bases from J, the junction kept 9 bases outside the gene matches. The CDR3 extends over 16 amino acids. The CDR3: CSAYVTSGRAADTQYF. The CDR3 bases are TGCAGTGCGTACGTGACTAGCGGGAGGGCCGCAGATACGCAGTATTTT.

Ten or more counts support this clonotype. The chain uses TRBV29-1 and TRBJ2-3; tentatively, D is TRBD1 or TRBD2 (5 bases each). Germline V gene lookup returns CDR1 SQVTM and CDR2 ANQGSEA. Trimming removed 2 bases from V and 4 bases from J, with 7 bases in between. CDR3 length: 12 residues. The CDR3 DNA reads TGCAGCGTTGAACAGGGAGCAGATACGCAGTATTTT. Translated: CSVEQGADTQYF.

The chain is built from TRBV19 and TRBJ1-4; D unclear. The CDR3 is 18 amino acids. Germline loops: CDR1 LNHDA, CDR2 SQIVND (reference sequence). V lost 10 bases and J lost 0, with 24 bases in between. Written as DNA, the CDR3 is TGTGCCATACCGGCGGAGTGGCTACTTCCTTCAACTAATGAAAAACTGTTTTTT. Protein sequence: CAIPAEWLLPSTNEKLFF.

This clonotype has a count of ten or more. The chain has TRBV5-5 and TRBJ1-1; 9 bases match TRBD1. Germline assignment: CDR1 SGHKS and CDR2 YYEKEE (reference sequence). The CDR3 loop spans 14 amino acids. V was clipped by 3 bases and J by 2 bases; unmatched bases: 2. Here the CDR3 reads CASSWGQGNTEAFF. In DNA, the CDR3 is TGTGCCAGCAGCTGGGGACAGGGTAACACTGAAGCTTTCTTT.

The chain links TRBV28 to TRBJ2-3; the D is unclear. The CDR3 consists of 15 residues. Germline CDR1 MDHEN, CDR2 SYDVKM. V was pared by 6 bases and J by 0 bases, with 13 bases between. CDR3 nucleotides: TGTGCCAGCAGCCTCCTTGTGGATAGCACAGATACGCAGTATTTT. Amino acid sequence: CASSLLVDSTDTQYF.

Of note for this clonotype: A much larger clone lies one base from this, so it may be a read error. CDR3 sequence (DNA): TGCAGCGTCCGCGTCGAGAGCTACGAGCAGTACTTC. Residues: CSVRVESYEQYF. The rearrangement uses TRBV29-1 and TRBJ2-7; D is unclear. The CDR3 is 12 residues long. The V end was cut by 6 bases, the J end by 3 bases, with 12 bases between. CDR1 is SQVTM and CDR2 is ANQGSEA in the germline V gene.

This clonotype has just a few counts. The V gene is TRBV10-3, the J gene TRBJ2-3, with 8 positions matching TRBD1. The CDR3 loop spans 11 amino acids. Germline CDR1 and CDR2: ENHRY and SYGVKD. Trimming at V came to 8 bases and at J to 5 bases, leaving 0 bases not matched to a gene. CDR3 protein: CAIGTGDTQYF. The CDR3 DNA reads TGTGCCATCGGGACAGGAGATACGCAGTATTTT.

This clonotype was counted at least ten times. The chain carries TRBV7-2 and TRBJ2-7; 7 nucleotides align to TRBD2. Germline trimming cut 4 bases from V and 2 bases from J; bases unmatched to any gene: 8. The CDR3 has 15 amino acids. CDR1 is SGHTA and CDR2 is FQGNSA in the germline V gene. In DNA form, the CDR3 reads TGTGCCAGCAGCTACGGACTAGAAACTACCTACGAGCAGTACTTC. Translation: CASSYGLETTYEQYF.

The CDR3 region is CASRNPGLHQYNEQFF. CDR3 DNA: TGTGCCAGCAGAAACCCGGGACTCCACCAATACAATGAGCAGTTCTTC. The chain recombines TRBV6-1 with TRBJ2-1; TRBD2 is a possible D gene (6 bases). Trimming shortened V by 6 bases and J by 4 bases, and 19 bases separated the two germline ends. Per germline, CDR1 MNHNS and CDR2 SASEGT. The CDR3 length is 16 residues.

The table lists this clonotype with many counts. The chain is built from TRBV29-1 and TRBJ2-7; 7 nucleotides align to TRBD1. V lost 4 bases and J lost 0; bases outside the gene matches: 3. In germline, CDR1 is SQVTM, CDR2 ANQGSEA. The CDR3 consists of 13 residues. The CDR3: CSVGDRDSYEQYF. DNA of the CDR3: TGCAGCGTTGGGGACAGAGACTCCTACGAGCAGTACTTC.

This clonotype was counted many times. V and J are TRBV5-1 and TRBJ2-3; no firm D call. The CDR3 contains 14 residues. V dropped 2 bases and J dropped 5 bases, with 12 bases sitting between them. Germline V CDR1 and CDR2: SGHRS, YFSETQ. The CDR3: CASSFGDSEDTQYF. The DNA for the CDR3 is TGCGCCAGCAGCTTTGGTGATTCAGAAGATACGCAGTATTTT.

This clonotype was seen more than once but under ten times. V and J are TRBV10-3 and TRBJ2-1, with 7 bases identical to TRBD1. Germline V gene data show CDR1 as ENHRY and CDR2 as SYGVKD. V shed 10 bases and J 0 bases; nucleotides not matched to a gene: 9. The CDR3 contains 15 residues. CDR3 sequence reads: CASQVQGSSYNEQFF. In nucleotides, the CDR3 is TGTGCCAGCCAAGTACAGGGGAGCTCCTACAATGAGCAGTTCTTC.

This clonotype was observed many times. The chain employs TRBV6-5 and TRBJ2-2, with 8 bases fitting TRBD2. Per germline, CDR1 MNHEY and CDR2 SVGAGI. The CDR3 length is 15 residues. V shed 2 bases, J shed 7 bases, and the junction held 6 bases outside the gene matches. The CDR3 here is CASSYGGRFGGELFF. The CDR3 coding sequence is TGTGCCAGCAGTTACGGCGGGAGGTTCGGCGGGGAGCTGTTTTTT.